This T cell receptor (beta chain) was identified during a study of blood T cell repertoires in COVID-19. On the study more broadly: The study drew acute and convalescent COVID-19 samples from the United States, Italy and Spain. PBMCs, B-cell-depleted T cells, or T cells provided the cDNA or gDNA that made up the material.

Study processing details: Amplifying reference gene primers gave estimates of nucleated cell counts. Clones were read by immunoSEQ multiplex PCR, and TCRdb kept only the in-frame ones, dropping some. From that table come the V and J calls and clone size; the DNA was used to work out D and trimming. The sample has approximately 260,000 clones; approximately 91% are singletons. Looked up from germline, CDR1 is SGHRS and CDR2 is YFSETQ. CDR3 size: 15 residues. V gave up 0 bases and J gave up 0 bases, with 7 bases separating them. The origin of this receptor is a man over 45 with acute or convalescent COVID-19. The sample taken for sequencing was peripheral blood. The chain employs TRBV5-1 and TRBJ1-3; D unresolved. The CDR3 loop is CASSLVGSSGNTIYF. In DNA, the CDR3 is TGCGCCAGCAGCTTGGTGGGGAGCTCTGGAAACACCATATATTTT.